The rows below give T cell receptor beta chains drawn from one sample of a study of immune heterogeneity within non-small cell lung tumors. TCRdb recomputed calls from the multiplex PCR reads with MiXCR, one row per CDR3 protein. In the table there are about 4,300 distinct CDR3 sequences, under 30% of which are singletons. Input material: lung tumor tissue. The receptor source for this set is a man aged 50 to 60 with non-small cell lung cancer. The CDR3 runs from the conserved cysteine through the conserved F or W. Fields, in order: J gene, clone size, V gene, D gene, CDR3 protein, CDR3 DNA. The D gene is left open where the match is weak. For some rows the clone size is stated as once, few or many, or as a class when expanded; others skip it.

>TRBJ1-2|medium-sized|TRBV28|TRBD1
CASSLGQGNYGYTF
TGTGCCAGCAGTTTAGGACAGGGAAACTATGGCTACACCTTC
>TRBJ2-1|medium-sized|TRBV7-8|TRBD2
CASSEGLAAYNEQFF
TGTGCCAGCAGCGAGGGACTAGCTGCCTACAATGAGCAGTTCTTC
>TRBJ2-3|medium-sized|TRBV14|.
CASSQDPGLDTQYF
TGTGCCAGCAGCCAAGACCCTGGACTAGATACGCAGTATTTT
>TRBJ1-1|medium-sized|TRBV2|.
CASNTGGQRAEAFF
TGTGCCAGCAACACTGGCGGACAGAGGGCTGAAGCTTTCTTT
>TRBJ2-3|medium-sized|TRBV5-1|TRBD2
CASSRAGSGSTGDTQYF
TGCGCCAGCAGCCGGGCGGGTAGCGGGAGTACAGGAGATACGCAGTATTTT
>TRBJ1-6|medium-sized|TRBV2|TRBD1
CASKTGQGLSPLHF
TGTGCCAGCAAGACAGGACAGGGGTTGTCACCCCTCCACTTT
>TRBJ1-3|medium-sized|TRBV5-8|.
CASSFSFIFGNTIYF
TGTGCCAGCAGCTTTTCTTTCATATTTGGAAACACCATATATTTT
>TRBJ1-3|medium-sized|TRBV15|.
CATSRDRAGGNTIYF
TGTGCCACCAGCAGAGATCGGGCAGGCGGAAACACCATATATTTT
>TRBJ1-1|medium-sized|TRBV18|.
CASSPSWGSTEAFF
TGTGCCAGCTCCCCCTCATGGGGCTCCACTGAAGCTTTCTTT
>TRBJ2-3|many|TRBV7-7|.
CASSPAAEHTDTQYF
TGTGCCAGCAGCCCCGCTGCGGAGCACACAGATACGCAGTATTTT
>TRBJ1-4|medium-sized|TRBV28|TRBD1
CASSLRGYRGQGKLFF
TGTGCCAGCAGTTTGAGGGGGTACAGGGGGCAGGGAAAACTGTTTTTT
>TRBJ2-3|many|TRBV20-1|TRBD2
CSARGGLAGVLNTQYF
TGCAGTGCTAGAGGTGGACTAGCGGGGGTACTTAATACGCAGTATTTT
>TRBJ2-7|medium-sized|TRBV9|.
CASSLAPSMSYEQYF
TGTGCCAGCAGCCTAGCGCCGTCCATGTCCTACGAGCAGTACTTC
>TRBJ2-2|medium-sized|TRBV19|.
CASSIDRATGELFF
TGTGCCAGTAGTATAGACAGGGCCACCGGGGAGCTGTTTTTT
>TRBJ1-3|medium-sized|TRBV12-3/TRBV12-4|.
CASTKGVGNTIYF
TGTGCCAGCACCAAGGGGGTTGGAAACACCATATATTTT
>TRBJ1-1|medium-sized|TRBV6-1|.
CASRDRGRAPEAFF
TGTGCCAGCAGGGATCGGGGAAGGGCACCCGAAGCTTTCTTT
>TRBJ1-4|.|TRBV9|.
CASSPETIGEHEKLFF
TGTGCCAGCAGCCCAGAAACGATCGGCGAGCATGAAAAACTGTTTTTT
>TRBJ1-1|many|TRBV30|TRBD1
CAWSPPDRDGEAFF
TGTGCCTGGAGTCCCCCGGACAGGGATGGTGAAGCTTTCTTT
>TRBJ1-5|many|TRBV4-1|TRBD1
CASSQTMVGAGGLGNQPQHF
TGCGCCAGCAGCCAGACCATGGTGGGGGCAGGGGGGCTGGGCAATCAGCCCCAGCATTTT
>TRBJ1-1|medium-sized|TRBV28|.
CASSLAGGTNTEAFF
TGTGCCAGCAGTTTAGCGGGGGGAACGAACACTGAAGCTTTCTTT
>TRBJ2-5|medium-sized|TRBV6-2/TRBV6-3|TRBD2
CATKREGETQYF
TGTGCCACCAAGCGGGAGGGAGAGACCCAGTACTTC
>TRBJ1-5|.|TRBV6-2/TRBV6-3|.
CTSSYAVGKNQPQHF
TGTACCAGCAGTTACGCAGTGGGTAAAAATCAGCCCCAGCATTTT
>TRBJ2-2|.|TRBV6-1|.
CASGSGTGELFF
TGTGCCAGTGGTTCAGGGACCGGGGAGCTGTTTTTT
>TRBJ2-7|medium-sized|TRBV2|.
CASSYSYEQYF
TGTGCCAGCAGCTACTCCTACGAGCAGTACTTC
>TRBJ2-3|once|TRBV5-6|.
CASSLGTKSTDTQYF
TGTGCCAGCAGCTTGGGGACTAAGAGCACAGATACGCAGTATTTT
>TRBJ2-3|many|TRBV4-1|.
CASSQVGATDTQYF
TGCGCCAGCAGCCAAGTGGGCGCCACAGATACGCAGTATTTT
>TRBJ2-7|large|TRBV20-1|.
CSARVTPKSYEQYF
TGCAGTGCTAGAGTAACGCCGAAGTCCTACGAGCAGTACTTC
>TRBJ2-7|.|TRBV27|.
CASRIGVAEIYEHYF
TGTGCCAGCAGGATAGGGGTAGCCGAAATTTACGAGCACTACTTC
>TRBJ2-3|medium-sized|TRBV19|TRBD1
CASRPRQGNTDTQYF
TGTGCCAGTAGGCCGCGACAGGGCAACACAGATACGCAGTATTTT
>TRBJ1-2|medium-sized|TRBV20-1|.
CSARAGTNYGYTF
TGCAGTGCTAGAGCAGGGACTAACTATGGCTACACCTTC
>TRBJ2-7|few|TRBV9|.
CASSVGQGRHEQYF
TGTGCCAGCAGCGTGGGTCAGGGGAGACACGAGCAGTACTTC
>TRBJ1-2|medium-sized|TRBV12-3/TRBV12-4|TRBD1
CASSLRLQGVDGYTF
TGTGCCAGCAGTTTAAGGCTCCAGGGGGTAGATGGCTACACCTTC
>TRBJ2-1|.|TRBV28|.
CSSSLRWAWGYEQFF
TGTTCCAGCAGTTTACGATGGGCGTGGGGCTATGAGCAGTTCTTC
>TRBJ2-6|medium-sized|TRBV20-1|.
CSARNRDGSSGANVLTF
TGCAGTGCTAGAAACCGGGACGGGAGCTCTGGGGCCAACGTCCTGACTTTC
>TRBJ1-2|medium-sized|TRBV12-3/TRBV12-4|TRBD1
CASSFGAGGSYGYTF
TGTGCCAGCAGTTTCGGGGCAGGGGGCAGCTATGGCTACACCTTC
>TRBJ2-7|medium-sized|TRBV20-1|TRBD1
CSALRTGTYEQYF
TGCAGTGCACTCAGGACAGGGACCTACGAGCAGTACTTC
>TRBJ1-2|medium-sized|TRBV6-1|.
CASSYGFGVGTYGYTF
TGTGCCAGCAGTTACGGGTTTGGAGTGGGGACCTATGGCTACACCTTC
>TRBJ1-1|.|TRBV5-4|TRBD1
CASSPGQGQAFF
TGTGCCAGCAGCCCTGGACAGGGGCAAGCTTTCTTT
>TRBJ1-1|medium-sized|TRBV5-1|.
CASSRAANTEAFF
TGCGCCAGCAGCCGGGCAGCGAACACTGAAGCTTTCTTT
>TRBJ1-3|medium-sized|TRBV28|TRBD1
CASSSGQLSGNTIYF
TGTGCCAGCAGTTCGGGACAGCTCTCTGGAAACACCATATATTTT
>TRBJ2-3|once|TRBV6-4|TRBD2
CNRGTSGRGTEKQYF
TGTAACAGGGGGACTAGCGGGAGGGGAACAGAAAAGCAATATTTT